A selection of T cell receptor beta chains follows, all from one sample in a study of persistence of HIV-infected CD4 T cells. TCRdb's table, derived via immunoSEQ multiplex PCR, lists solely in-frame clones and lacks some. The sample has some 49,000 clones, 75% to 90% seen once. Which antigens these TCRs recognize remains unknown. This specimen was CD4+ T cells sorted from PBMCs after approximately 19-hour stimulation, taken from a patient who received antiretroviral therapy. Every receptor here comes from an adult woman with HIV who was CMV-seropositive. Both conserved end residues are part of each CDR3. A D gene is named only where the DNA matches it firmly. Some rows have no size entry. The others give once, few or many, or a class for an expanded clone.

clone_size	j_call	d_call	v_call	cdr3_aa	cdr3_nt
-	TRBJ2-5	-	TRBV19	CASSPRGEGETQYF	TGTGCCAGTAGCCCCCGGGGAGAAGGAGAGACCCAGTACTTC
-	TRBJ1-2	-	TRBV5-1	CASSLAVGRGQYGYTF	TGCGCCAGCAGCCTGGCGGTCGGGAGGGGCCAGTATGGCTACACCTTC
once	TRBJ1-4	-	TRBV27	CASSSRTAPNEKLFF	TGTGCCAGCAGTTCCCGGACAGCCCCTAATGAAAAACTGTTTTTT
-	TRBJ1-5	-	TRBV28	CASSFNSNQPQHF	TGTGCCAGCAGTTTTAATAGCAATCAGCCCCAGCATTTT
-	TRBJ2-1	TRBD2	TRBV7-3	CASSLLAGDSEQFF	TGTGCCAGCAGCCTACTAGCGGGAGATAGTGAGCAGTTCTTC
-	TRBJ2-5	TRBD1	TRBV5-1	CASSSGQGGETQYF	TGCGCCAGCAGCTCGGGACAGGGCGGAGAGACCCAGTACTTC
-	TRBJ1-3	-	TRBV5-6	CASSFIGSSGNTIYF	TGTGCCAGCAGCTTCATCGGGAGCTCTGGAAACACCATATATTTT
-	TRBJ1-5	TRBD1	TRBV9	CASSVDGTGNQPQHF	TGTGCCAGCAGCGTAGACGGGACAGGCAATCAGCCCCAGCATTTT
few	TRBJ2-7	-	TRBV5-1	CASRPVQGSNEQYF	TGCGCCAGCAGGCCAGTACAGGGATCGAACGAGCAGTACTTC
-	TRBJ2-7	-	TRBV9	CASSATDLTQAYEQYF	TGTGCCAGCAGCGCGACGGACCTCACTCAGGCCTACGAGCAGTACTTC
-	TRBJ1-2	TRBD1	TRBV4-3	CASSRQGANYGYTF	TGCGCCAGCAGCCGACAGGGGGCCAACTATGGCTACACCTTC
-	TRBJ2-1	TRBD1	TRBV6-6	CASSYPGQGSEQFF	TGTGCCAGCAGTTACCCGGGACAGGGATCTGAGCAGTTCTTC
few	TRBJ2-5	TRBD2	TRBV6-2/TRBV6-3	CASSLLTSGQETQYF	TGTGCCAGCAGTTTACTTACTAGCGGGCAAGAGACCCAGTACTTC
-	TRBJ1-5	TRBD1	TRBV24-1	CATSSGQGNGQPQHF	TGTGCCACCAGTTCTGGACAGGGGAATGGTCAGCCCCAGCATTTT
-	TRBJ2-3	-	TRBV24-1	CATSDVTGSTDTQYF	TGTGCCACCAGTGATGTGACAGGAAGCACAGATACGCAGTATTTT
-	TRBJ1-5	-	TRBV24-1	CATSGAGSNQPQHF	TGTGCCACCAGTGGCGCAGGGAGCAATCAGCCCCAGCATTTT
-	TRBJ2-6	-	TRBV3-1/TRBV3-2	CASSQGDSGANVLTF	TGTGCCAGCAGCCAAGGCGACTCTGGGGCCAACGTCCTGACTTTC
-	TRBJ1-1	-	TRBV14	CASSRDRVNTEAFF	TGTGCCAGCAGCCGAGATAGGGTGAACACTGAAGCTTTCTTT
-	TRBJ1-2	TRBD1	TRBV24-1	CATSDSGDRGAYGYTF	TGTGCCACCAGTGATTCCGGGGACAGGGGAGCTTATGGCTACACCTTC
-	TRBJ2-3	-	TRBV6-2/TRBV6-3	CASSYSAKRLDTQYF	TGTGCCAGCAGTTACTCAGCCAAGCGGCTGGATACGCAGTATTTT
-	TRBJ1-2	-	TRBV25-1	CASSPAGDYGYTF	TGTGCCAGCAGCCCCGCGGGGGATTATGGCTACACCTTC
-	TRBJ1-2	-	TRBV4-1	CASSPTVGRELGGYTF	TGCGCCAGCAGCCCCACCGTAGGCAGGGAGCTCGGTGGCTACACCTTC
-	TRBJ1-2	-	TRBV7-2	CASSLNRLPYGYTF	TGTGCCAGCAGCTTAAACAGGTTACCTTATGGCTACACCTTC
few	TRBJ2-6	-	TRBV4-1	CASSLEGEHSGANVLTF	TGCGCCAGCAGCCTTGAAGGGGAACATTCTGGGGCCAACGTCCTGACTTTC
-	TRBJ2-5	-	TRBV14	CASSQGRGSPQYF	TGTGCCAGCAGCCAAGGACGTGGGTCGCCCCAGTACTTC
-	TRBJ1-3	TRBD1	TRBV5-1	CASSFAPLGGTSGNTIYF	TGCGCCAGCAGCTTCGCCCCCTTAGGGGGCACCTCTGGAAACACCATATATTTT
-	TRBJ2-3	-	TRBV19	CASSTDRRRSTDTQYF	TGTGCCAGTAGTACCGACAGGCGACGGAGCACAGATACGCAGTATTTT
-	TRBJ1-3	-	TRBV6-6	CASSPSSEGNTIYF	TGTGCCAGCAGTCCTTCCTCTGAAGGAAACACCATATATTTT
-	TRBJ2-2	TRBD1	TRBV9	CASSVAGTGASTGELFF	TGTGCCAGCAGCGTAGCCGGGACAGGGGCGAGCACCGGGGAGCTGTTTTTT
-	TRBJ1-3	-	TRBV6-2/TRBV6-3	CASSSAVSGNTIYF	TGTGCCAGCAGTTCAGCAGTCTCTGGAAACACCATATATTTT
-	TRBJ2-5	TRBD2	TRBV5-4	CASSLEKRGQETQYF	TGTGCCAGCAGCTTGGAGAAGCGGGGGCAAGAGACCCAGTACTTC
-	TRBJ2-6	-	TRBV27	CASSFSGANVLTF	TGTGCCAGCAGTTTTTCTGGGGCCAACGTCCTGACTTTC
-	TRBJ2-2	-	TRBV5-1	CASSLGQTMNTGELFF	TGCGCCAGCAGCTTGGGTCAAACAATGAACACCGGGGAGCTGTTTTTT
-	TRBJ2-7	-	TRBV30	CAWRREYEQYF	TGTGCCTGGAGGCGGGAATACGAGCAGTACTTC
-	TRBJ2-7	-	TRBV28	CASSLRVVGGEQYF	TGTGCCAGCAGTTTAAGGGTGGTAGGGGGCGAGCAGTACTTC
-	TRBJ2-3	-	TRBV2	CASSAGLSDTQYF	TGTGCCAGCAGTGCGGGACTGTCAGATACGCAGTATTTT
-	TRBJ1-2	TRBD1	TRBV28	CASSPRTGTLYGYTF	TGTGCCAGCAGCCCCCGGACAGGGACTCTCTATGGCTACACCTTC
-	TRBJ2-7	-	TRBV28	CASAGAWNVGEQYF	TGTGCCAGCGCCGGGGCCTGGAACGTGGGCGAGCAGTACTTC
-	TRBJ2-2	TRBD2	TRBV5-4	CASSLGGAGVFGGELFF	TGTGCCAGCAGCTTGGGTGGAGCGGGAGTGTTCGGCGGGGAGCTGTTTTTT
-	TRBJ2-3	TRBD1	TRBV30	CAWSVLGTGKNTQYF	TGTGCCTGGAGTGTACTGGGGACAGGGAAGAATACGCAGTATTTT
-	TRBJ1-1	-	TRBV19	CATTDRTNTEAFF	TGTGCCACCACGGACCGGACGAACACTGAAGCTTTCTTT
-	TRBJ1-1	-	TRBV24-1	CATSDSMNTEAFF	TGTGCCACCAGTGATAGCATGAACACTGAAGCTTTCTTT
-	TRBJ2-1	TRBD1	TRBV11-3	CASSSGQGQDNEQFF	TGTGCCAGCAGCTCGGGACAGGGTCAGGACAATGAGCAGTTCTTC
-	TRBJ2-5	-	TRBV18	CASSPALQETQYF	TGTGCCAGCTCACCGGCGCTGCAAGAGACCCAGTACTTC
-	TRBJ2-3	-	TRBV7-9	CASSLGGGPDTQYF	TGTGCCAGCAGCTTAGGTGGGGGGCCCGATACGCAGTATTTT
-	TRBJ2-7	TRBD2	TRBV5-1	CASSFAIGTSGSTYEQYF	TGCGCCAGCAGCTTCGCGATAGGGACTAGCGGGAGTACGTACGAGCAGTACTTC
-	TRBJ2-1	-	TRBV7-6	CASSLGGAGNNEQFF	TGTGCCAGCAGCTTAGGGGGGGCGGGCAACAATGAGCAGTTCTTC
-	TRBJ1-1	-	TRBV3-1/TRBV3-2	CASSRRTENTEAFF	TGTGCCAGCAGCCGAAGGACAGAGAACACTGAAGCTTTCTTT
-	TRBJ1-2	TRBD1	TRBV28	CASSFPDRGLRGYTF	TGTGCCAGCAGTTTCCCCGACAGGGGGCTTCGTGGCTACACCTTC
-	TRBJ2-2	-	TRBV29-1	CSVGETTLGGELFF	TGCAGCGTTGGAGAGACTACTCTGGGCGGGGAGCTGTTTTTT
-	TRBJ2-1	-	TRBV29-1	CSVVDPPRSSYNEQFF	TGCAGCGTTGTTGATCCCCCTCGTAGCTCCTACAATGAGCAGTTCTTC
-	TRBJ2-2	-	TRBV20-1	CSASASPGELFF	TGCAGTGCTAGTGCCAGTCCCGGAGAGCTGTTTTTT
few	TRBJ1-2	TRBD1	TRBV24-1	CATREGQGAGNYGYTF	TGTGCCACCAGAGAAGGACAGGGGGCCGGTAACTATGGCTACACCTTC
once	TRBJ1-1	-	TRBV27	CASSTYWVNTEAFF	TGTGCCAGCAGTACATACTGGGTCAACACTGAAGCTTTCTTT
-	TRBJ2-3	TRBD2	TRBV5-4	CASGSGGYTDTQYF	TGTGCCAGCGGCTCCGGGGGGTATACAGATACGCAGTATTTT
-	TRBJ1-5	-	TRBV27	CASRLGSYSNQPQHF	TGTGCCAGCAGGCTAGGTTCCTATAGCAATCAGCCCCAGCATTTT
-	TRBJ2-2	-	TRBV5-1	CASSLAPRGTGELFF	TGCGCCAGCAGCTTGGCGCCGAGGGGCACCGGGGAGCTGTTTTTT
-	TRBJ1-4	-	TRBV5-1	CASSLLQAGEKLFF	TGCGCCAGCAGCTTGTTACAGGCTGGGGAAAAACTGTTTTTT
-	TRBJ1-1	-	TRBV7-3	CASSSRTSTEAFF	TGTGCCAGCAGCTCTCGAACTTCCACTGAAGCTTTCTTT